These T cell receptor beta chains were read from a single sample in a study of long-term antiretroviral therapy in people with HIV. The data were produced by immunoSEQ multiplex PCR, yet TCRdb's version contains in-frame clones alone and is incomplete. This table holds tens of thousands of clones, about 95% found once. Source: unsorted PBMCs, taken 3.7 years after starting antiretroviral therapy. Receptors originate from a woman aged 45-65 years with HIV. CDR3s include the opening cysteine and the closing phenylalanine or tryptophan. Each record gives: clone size, J gene, D gene, V gene, CDR3 DNA, CDR3 protein. The D gene is left open where the match is weak. The size entry is marked missing in some rows and otherwise reads once, few, many or a size class.

>NA|TRBJ1-2|NA|TRBV4-1
TGCGCCAGCAGCCAACCGGGACGTTATTATGGCTACACCTTC
CASSQPGRYYGYTF
>NA|TRBJ1-3|NA|TRBV9
TGTGCCAGCATGAGCGGAAACACCATATATTTT
CASMSGNTIYF
>NA|TRBJ2-1|TRBD2|TRBV19
TGTGCCAGTAGTATAGTGGGGACTAGTGCTGGCAATGAGCAGTTCTTC
CASSIVGTSAGNEQFF
>NA|TRBJ2-5|NA|TRBV7-9
TGTGCCAGCAGCTCAGGGGAGACCCAGTACTTC
CASSSGETQYF
>NA|TRBJ2-7|NA|TRBV5-1
TGCGCCAGCAGCTTGGAGGGATACTTATACGAGCAGTACTTC
CASSLEGYLYEQYF
>NA|TRBJ2-3|NA|TRBV19
TGTGCCAGTACAGGGGCAGATACGCAGTATTTT
CASTGADTQYF
>NA|TRBJ2-5|NA|TRBV6-1
TGTGCCAGCACAGGGGGGGGTATCCAAGAGACCCAGTACTTC
CASTGGGIQETQYF
>NA|TRBJ1-1|NA|TRBV7-3
TGTGCCAGCAGCTGGACAGTAGGCACTGAAGCTTTCTTT
CASSWTVGTEAFF
>NA|TRBJ2-7|TRBD1|TRBV28
TGTGCCAGCAGTGACCGGGACAGCTCCTACGAGCAGTACTTC
CASSDRDSSYEQYF
>NA|TRBJ2-3|TRBD2|TRBV6-1
TGTGCCAGCAGTGGACACTTCCGGGCGGGGGGGCGAGCAGATACGCAGTATTTT
CASSGHFRAGGRADTQYF
>NA|TRBJ1-1|NA|TRBV19
TGTGCCAGTAGTATAGACCCAGGGGTTAACACTGAAGCTTTCTTT
CASSIDPGVNTEAFF
>once|TRBJ1-1|NA|TRBV5-1
TGCGCCAGCAGCTTGGGCAGCCTGAACACTGAAGCTTTCTTT
CASSLGSLNTEAFF
>NA|TRBJ2-1|TRBD2|TRBV5-1
TGCGCCAGCAGCTCCGACGGGACTAGTAGCCGCAATGAGCAGTTCTTC
CASSSDGTSSRNEQFF
>NA|TRBJ2-6|NA|TRBV27
TGTGCCAGCAGTTTGCGCAGCTCTGGGGCCAACGTCCTGACTTTC
CASSLRSSGANVLTF
>NA|TRBJ2-1|TRBD2|TRBV11-3
TGTGCCAGCAGCTTAGAAAGCGGGGGGGCCTCTCGGTTCTTC
CASSLESGGASRFF
>NA|TRBJ1-6|TRBD1|TRBV7-9
TGTGCCAGCAGCAGCGGGACAGCTCGCCATTCACCCCTCCACTTT
CASSSGTARHSPLHF
>NA|TRBJ1-2|NA|TRBV6-5
TGTGCCAGCAGTTACTACGGGACAAGCAACTATGGCTACACCTTC
CASSYYGTSNYGYTF
>NA|TRBJ2-3|TRBD1|TRBV9
TGTGCCAGCAGCCCCAGGACAGGAGGAAGCACAGATACGCAGTATTTT
CASSPRTGGSTDTQYF
>NA|TRBJ1-2|NA|TRBV7-8
TGTGCCAGCAGCTTAGCCCCCCGGTTCGGGGATGGAGGCTACACCTTC
CASSLAPRFGDGGYTF
>NA|TRBJ1-4|NA|TRBV5-5
TGTGCCAGCAGCTCGGACAGCCCAACTAATGAAAAACTGTTTTTT
CASSSDSPTNEKLFF
>once|TRBJ2-7|NA|TRBV6-5
TGTGCCAGCAGTTACGACAGGTTAAACTCCTACGAGCAGTACTTC
CASSYDRLNSYEQYF
>NA|TRBJ1-2|TRBD1|TRBV5-1
TGCGCCAGCAGCTGGGGGGACAGCCGAGGCTATGGCTACACCTTC
CASSWGDSRGYGYTF
>NA|TRBJ2-1|TRBD2|TRBV14
TGTGCCAGCAGCCCGAACCTAGCGGGGTACAATGAGCAGTTCTTC
CASSPNLAGYNEQFF
>NA|TRBJ1-1|NA|TRBV5-5
TGTGCCAGCAGCTTCAGCGCCTACACTGAAGCTTTCTTT
CASSFSAYTEAFF
>NA|TRBJ1-6|NA|TRBV30
TGTGCCTGGAGTGGCCCGGGGGGAAATAATTCACCCCTCCACTTT
CAWSGPGGNNSPLHF
>NA|TRBJ2-5|NA|TRBV20-1
TGCAGTCCCCGGGGCCAAGAGACCCAGTACTTC
CSPRGQETQYF
>few|TRBJ2-7|TRBD2|TRBV7-6
TGTGCCAGCAGCTTATCACCTAGCGGGGGTATTAACGAGCAGTACTTC
CASSLSPSGGINEQYF
>NA|TRBJ1-2|NA|TRBV5-6
TGTGCCAGCAGCCCGCTTTTAGAAGCGGGAGTCGGCTACACCTTC
CASSPLLEAGVGYTF
>NA|TRBJ1-3|TRBD1|TRBV9
TGTGCCAGCAGCGTAGGCGGGACAGGGTATTCAGGAAACACCATATATTTT
CASSVGGTGYSGNTIYF
>NA|TRBJ1-1|NA|TRBV4-2
TGTGCCAGCAGCCATGGGGGAGAGAACACTGAAGCTTTCTTT
CASSHGGENTEAFF
>NA|TRBJ2-3|TRBD2|TRBV7-3
TGTGCCAGCAGCCTCGTAGCGGGGCCAGATACGCAGTATTTT
CASSLVAGPDTQYF
>NA|TRBJ1-3|NA|TRBV9
TGTGCCAGCAGCGCCGAGATCTACCGAAACACCATATATTTT
CASSAEIYRNTIYF
>NA|TRBJ2-2|NA|TRBV9
TGTGCCAGCAGTCTCAGGCTGACAGTCGGGGAGCTGTTTTTT
CASSLRLTVGELFF
>NA|TRBJ1-1|NA|TRBV5-6
TGTGCCAGCAGTTTGACAGCGGGACTGAACACTGAAGCTTTCTTT
CASSLTAGLNTEAFF
>NA|TRBJ2-7|TRBD1|TRBV29-1
TGCAGCGCCTGGGACAGCAGCTACGAGCAGTACTTC
CSAWDSSYEQYF